This TCR beta chain was sequenced during a study of cytomegalovirus exposure and HLA in healthy donors. From germline, CDR1 is MGHRA and CDR2 YSYEKL. V was clipped by 4 bases and J by 2 bases, with 17 bases between them. The CDR3 loop spans 16 amino acids. Primers: 60 Vbeta forward and 13 Jbeta reverse. The data were produced by immunoSEQ multiplex PCR, yet TCRdb's version contains in-frame clones alone and is incomplete. The sample yields about 120,000 clones, around 73% seen once. This TCR was recovered from a female donor in good health and CMV-seronegative. What was sequenced was PBMCs. This chain connects TRBV4-1 to TRBJ2-5, with a tentative D call TRBD1 (5 bases). In nucleotides, the CDR3 is TGCGCCAGCAGCCTCCTTTTCCCAGGGAATCAAGAGACCCAGTACTTC. Its translation is CASSLLFPGNQETQYF.